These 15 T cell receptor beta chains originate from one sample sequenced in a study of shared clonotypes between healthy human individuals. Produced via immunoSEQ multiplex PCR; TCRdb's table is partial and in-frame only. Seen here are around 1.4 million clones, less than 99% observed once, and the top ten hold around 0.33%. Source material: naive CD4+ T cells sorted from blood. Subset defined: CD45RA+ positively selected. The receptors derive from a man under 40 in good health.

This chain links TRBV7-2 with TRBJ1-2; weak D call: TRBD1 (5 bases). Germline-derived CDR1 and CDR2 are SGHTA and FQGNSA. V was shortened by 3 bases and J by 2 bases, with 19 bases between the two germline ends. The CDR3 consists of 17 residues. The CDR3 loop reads CASSFLSAGRINYGYTF. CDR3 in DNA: TGTGCCAGCAGCTTTTTGAGTGCGGGACGGATAAACTATGGCTACACCTTC.

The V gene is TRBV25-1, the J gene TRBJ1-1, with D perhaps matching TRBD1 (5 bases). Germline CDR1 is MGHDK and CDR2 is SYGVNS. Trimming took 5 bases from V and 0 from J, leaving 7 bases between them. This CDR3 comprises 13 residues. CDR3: CASSPGMNTEAFF. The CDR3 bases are TGTGCCAGCAGTCCAGGGATGAACACTGAAGCTTTCTTT. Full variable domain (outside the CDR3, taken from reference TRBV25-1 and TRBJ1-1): EADIYQTPRYLVIGTGKKITLECSQTMGHDKMYWYQQDPGMELHLIHYSYGVNSTEKGDLSSESTVSRIRTEHFPLTLESARPSHTSQYLCASSPGMNTEAFFGQGTRLTVV.

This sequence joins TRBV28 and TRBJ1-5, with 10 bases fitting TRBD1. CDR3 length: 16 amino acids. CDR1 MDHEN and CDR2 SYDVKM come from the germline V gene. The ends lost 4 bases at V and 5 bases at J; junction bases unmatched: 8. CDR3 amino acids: CASSSTDRGNHQPQHF. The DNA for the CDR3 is TGTGCCAGCAGTTCTACGGACAGGGGGAATCATCAGCCCCAGCATTTT.

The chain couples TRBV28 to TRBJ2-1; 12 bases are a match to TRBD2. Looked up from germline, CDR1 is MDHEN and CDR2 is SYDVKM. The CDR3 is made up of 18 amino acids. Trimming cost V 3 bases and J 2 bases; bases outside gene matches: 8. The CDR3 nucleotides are TGTGCCAGCAGTTTCCCCCGGTGGACTAGCGGGGCCTACAATGAGCAGTTCTTC. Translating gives CASSFPRWTSGAYNEQFF.

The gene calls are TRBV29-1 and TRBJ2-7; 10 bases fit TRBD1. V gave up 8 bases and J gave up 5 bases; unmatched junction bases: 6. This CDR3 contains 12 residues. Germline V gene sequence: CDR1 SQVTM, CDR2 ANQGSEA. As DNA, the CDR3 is TGCAGCTCCCGGACAGGGGGAGACGAGCAGTACTTC. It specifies CSSRTGGDEQYF.

The CDR3 DNA reads as TGTGCCAGCAGCCCTAGTGGGGGGACCGGGGAGCTGTTTTTT. Its protein is CASSPSGGTGELFF. The rearrangement joins TRBV7-8 to TRBJ2-2; a possible D gene is TRBD2 (6 bases). This CDR3 is built from 14 residues. The V and J ends lost 5 bases and 5 bases respectively, with 12 bases between them. CDR1 and CDR2 (germline): SGHVS, FQNEAQ.

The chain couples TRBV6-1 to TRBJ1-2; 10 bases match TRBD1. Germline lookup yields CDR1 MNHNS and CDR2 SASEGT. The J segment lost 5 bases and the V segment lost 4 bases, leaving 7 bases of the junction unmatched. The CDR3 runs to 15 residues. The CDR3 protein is CASSAGQGRRYGYTF. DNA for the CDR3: TGTGCCAGCAGTGCGGGACAGGGGAGAAGGTATGGCTACACCTTC.

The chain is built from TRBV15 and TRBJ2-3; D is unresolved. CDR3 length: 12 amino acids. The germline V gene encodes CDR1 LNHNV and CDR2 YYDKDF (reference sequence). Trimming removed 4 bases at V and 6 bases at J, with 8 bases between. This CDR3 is CATSTLPDTQYF. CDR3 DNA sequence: TGTGCCACCAGCACACTACCGGATACGCAGTATTTT.

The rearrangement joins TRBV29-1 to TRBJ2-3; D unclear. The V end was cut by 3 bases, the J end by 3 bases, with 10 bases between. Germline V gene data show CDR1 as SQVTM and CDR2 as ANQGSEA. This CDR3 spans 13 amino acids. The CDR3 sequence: CSVEEKRTDTQYF. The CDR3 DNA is TGCAGCGTTGAGGAGAAGAGGACAGATACGCAGTATTTT.

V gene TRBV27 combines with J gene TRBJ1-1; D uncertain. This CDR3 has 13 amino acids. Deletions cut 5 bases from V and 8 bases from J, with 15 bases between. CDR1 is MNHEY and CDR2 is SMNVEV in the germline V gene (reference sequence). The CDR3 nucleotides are TGTGCCAGCAGTCTCCTTCGGACGGAAGAAGCTTTCTTT. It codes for CASSLLRTEEAFF.

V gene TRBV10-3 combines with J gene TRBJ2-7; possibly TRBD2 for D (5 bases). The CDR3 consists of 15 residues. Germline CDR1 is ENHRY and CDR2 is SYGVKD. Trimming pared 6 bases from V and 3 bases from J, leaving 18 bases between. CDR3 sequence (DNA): TGTGCCATCAGCAAAGCGGTACAGAACCGCTACGAGCAGTACTTC. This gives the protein CAISKAVQNRYEQYF.

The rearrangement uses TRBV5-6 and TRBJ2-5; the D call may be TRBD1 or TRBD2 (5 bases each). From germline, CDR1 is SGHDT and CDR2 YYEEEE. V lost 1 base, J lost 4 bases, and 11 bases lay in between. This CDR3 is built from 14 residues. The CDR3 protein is CASSLRGRGETQYF. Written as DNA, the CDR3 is TGTGCCAGCAGCTTGCGGGGACGGGGAGAGACCCAGTACTTC.

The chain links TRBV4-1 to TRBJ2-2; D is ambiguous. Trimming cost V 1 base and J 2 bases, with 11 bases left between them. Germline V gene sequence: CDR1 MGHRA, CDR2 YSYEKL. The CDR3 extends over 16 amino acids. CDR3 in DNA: TGCGCCAGCAGCCAAGTCATAGTCGGCAACACCGGGGAGCTGTTTTTT. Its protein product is CASSQVIVGNTGELFF.

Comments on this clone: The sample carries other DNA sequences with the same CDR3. In DNA form, the CDR3 reads TGCGCCAGCAGCTTGGCTCCCTTCACAGATACGCAGTATTTT. Translating gives CASSLAPFTDTQYF. J is TRBJ2-3 and V is TRBV5-1; D remains unclear. The CDR3 is 14 residues long. Trimming pared 0 bases from V and 2 bases from J, leaving 7 bases between. The germline V gene has CDR1 SGHRS and CDR2 YFSETQ.

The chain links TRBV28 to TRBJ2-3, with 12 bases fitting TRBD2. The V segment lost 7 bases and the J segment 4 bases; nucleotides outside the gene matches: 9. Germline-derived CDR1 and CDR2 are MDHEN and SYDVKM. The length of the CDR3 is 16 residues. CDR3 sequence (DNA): TGTGCCAGCAAGCCTAGCGGGAGGGCCATTGCAGATACGCAGTATTTT. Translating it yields CASKPSGRAIADTQYF.